A selection of T cell receptor beta chains follows, all from one sample in a study of T cell repertoires in cytomegalovirus infection. The antigens for these receptors are not known. Using its own MiXCR run on the reads, TCRdb lists one record per CDR3 protein. The sample shows fewer than 350,000 distinct CDR3 sequences, roughly 29% of them seen only once. This specimen consisted of cultured PBMCs, obtained from culture after CMV antigen stimulation. Receptors were obtained from a human donor in good health (CMV status not recorded). Some clones in this sample may be carry-over from other donors' samples. Both conserved end residues are part of each CDR3. D genes are given only for firm matches. A clone size is listed for some rows: how often the clone was seen (once, few, many), or a class if it is expanded.

abundance: few
v_gene: TRBV11-2
d_gene: TRBD1
j_gene: TRBJ1-2
len: 16
CDR3aa: CASSLDRRGGAEGYTF
CDR3nt: TGTGCCAGCAGCTTAGATCGCAGGGGGGGCGCGGAAGGCTACACCTTC

abundance: few
v_gene: TRBV7-8
d_gene: TRBD1
j_gene: TRBJ2-6
len: 16
CDR3aa: CASRQTGGSGANVLTF
CDR3nt: TGTGCCAGCAGGCAAACAGGGGGCTCTGGGGCCAACGTCCTGACTTTC

abundance: few
v_gene: TRBV12-5
d_gene: NA
j_gene: TRBJ2-1
len: 12
CDR3aa: CASSETYNEQFF
CDR3nt: TGTGCTTCCAGCGAGACCTACAATGAGCAGTTCTTC

abundance: NA
v_gene: TRBV7-9
d_gene: NA
j_gene: TRBJ2-7
len: 14
CDR3aa: CASSLEVQTYEQYF
CDR3nt: TGTGCCAGCAGCTTGGAAGTTCAGACCTACGAGCAGTACTTC

abundance: many
v_gene: TRBV7-2
d_gene: NA
j_gene: TRBJ2-5
len: 16
CDR3aa: CASCPQGGGSPETQYF
CDR3nt: TGTGCCAGCTGCCCTCAAGGTGGTGGGTCTCCAGAGACCCAGTACTTC

abundance: NA
v_gene: TRBV5-6
d_gene: NA
j_gene: TRBJ1-4
len: 17
CDR3aa: CASSGYGRIGTNEKLFF
CDR3nt: TGTGCCAGCAGCGGGTACGGACGGATTGGAACTAATGAAAAACTGTTTTTT

abundance: NA
v_gene: TRBV13
d_gene: TRBD2
j_gene: TRBJ2-1
len: 16
CDR3aa: CASSFVTSGGQDEQFF
CDR3nt: TGTGCCAGCAGCTTCGTCACTAGCGGGGGGCAGGATGAGCAGTTCTTC

abundance: NA
v_gene: TRBV4-1
d_gene: NA
j_gene: TRBJ2-1
len: 17
CDR3aa: CASRHSTRGARINEQFF
CDR3nt: TGTGCCAGCAGACATTCAACCAGGGGGGCGCGAATCAATGAGCAGTTCTTC

abundance: NA
v_gene: TRBV3-1
d_gene: TRBD2
j_gene: TRBJ2-1
len: 15
CDR3aa: CASSLGGSGAFFEFF
CDR3nt: TGTGCCAGCAGCCTCGGCGGAAGCGGGGCCTTTTTTGAGTTCTTC

abundance: many
v_gene: TRBV7-2
d_gene: NA
j_gene: TRBJ2-3
len: 14
CDR3aa: CASREGLAGDTQYF
CDR3nt: TGTGCCAGCAGAGAGGGGCTAGCTGGAGATACGCAGTATTTT

abundance: NA
v_gene: TRBV10-3
d_gene: NA
j_gene: TRBJ1-1
len: 14
CDR3aa: CAISDRPVDTEAFF
CDR3nt: TGTGCCATCAGTGATCGACCGGTAGACACTGAAGCTTTCTTT

abundance: few
v_gene: TRBV19
d_gene: NA
j_gene: TRBJ1-5
len: 12
CDR3aa: CASSIVQQPQHF
CDR3nt: TGTGCCAGTAGTATAGTTCAGCAGCCCCAGCATTTT

abundance: NA
v_gene: TRBV6-2/TRBV6-3
d_gene: TRBD2
j_gene: TRBJ2-1
len: 17
CDR3aa: CASSHRTSGTTYNEQFF
CDR3nt: TGTGCCAGCAGTCACAGGACTAGCGGAACTACCTACAATGAGCAGTTCTTC

abundance: NA
v_gene: TRBV6-6
d_gene: NA
j_gene: TRBJ1-5
len: 14
CDR3aa: CASSYSGDNQPQHF
CDR3nt: TGTGCCAGCAGTTACTCGGGGGACAATCAGCCCCAGCATTTT

abundance: NA
v_gene: TRBV5-4
d_gene: TRBD1
j_gene: TRBJ1-1
len: 16
CDR3aa: CASSQGQGIMNTEAFF
CDR3nt: TGTGCCAGCAGCCAGGGACAGGGAATCATGAACACTGAAGCTTTCTTT

abundance: NA
v_gene: TRBV19
d_gene: TRBD1
j_gene: TRBJ1-2
len: 14
CDR3aa: CASSRGTAGYGYTF
CDR3nt: TGTGCCAGTAGTAGAGGGACAGCAGGCTATGGCTACACCTTC

abundance: NA
v_gene: TRBV11-3
d_gene: TRBD2
j_gene: TRBJ2-1
len: 14
CDR3aa: CASSLGTSIDEQFF
CDR3nt: TGTGCCAGCAGCTTGGGGACTAGCATCGATGAGCAGTTCTTC

abundance: few
v_gene: TRBV7-2
d_gene: NA
j_gene: TRBJ1-5
len: 17
CDR3aa: CASSSPAGAPVNQPQHF
CDR3nt: TGTGCCAGCAGCTCCCCCGCCGGGGCCCCCGTGAATCAGCCCCAGCATTTT

abundance: NA
v_gene: TRBV2
d_gene: NA
j_gene: TRBJ2-1
len: 11
CDR3aa: CASPWGNEQFF
CDR3nt: TGTGCCAGCCCTTGGGGTAATGAGCAGTTCTTC

abundance: many
v_gene: TRBV19
d_gene: NA
j_gene: TRBJ2-3
len: 15
CDR3aa: CASSPGRERSDTQYF
CDR3nt: TGTGCCAGTAGCCCAGGTCGGGAGCGGAGTGATACGCAGTATTTT

abundance: NA
v_gene: TRBV19
d_gene: NA
j_gene: TRBJ2-7
len: 16
CDR3aa: CASSLGGRDFTYEQYF
CDR3nt: TGTGCCAGTAGTCTCGGGGGGCGGGACTTCACCTACGAGCAGTACTTC

abundance: NA
v_gene: TRBV12-3/TRBV12-4
d_gene: NA
j_gene: TRBJ2-3
len: 13
CDR3aa: CASRKRGTDTQYF
CDR3nt: TGTGCCAGCAGAAAGCGTGGCACAGATACGCAGTATTTT

abundance: few
v_gene: TRBV2
d_gene: NA
j_gene: TRBJ1-3
len: 15
CDR3aa: CASSARDTSGNTIYF
CDR3nt: TGTGCCAGCAGTGCCCGGGACACCTCTGGAAACACCATATATTTT

abundance: NA
v_gene: TRBV2
d_gene: NA
j_gene: TRBJ2-7
len: 15
CDR3aa: CASSEGGPSSYEQYF
CDR3nt: TGTGCCAGCAGTGAGGGAGGTCCGAGCTCCTACGAGCAGTACTTC

abundance: NA
v_gene: TRBV11-2
d_gene: NA
j_gene: TRBJ1-2
len: 13
CDR3aa: CASSLGRGDDFTF
CDR3nt: TGTGCCAGCAGCTTAGGGAGGGGGGACGACTTCACCTTC

abundance: few
v_gene: TRBV12-3/TRBV12-4
d_gene: NA
j_gene: TRBJ1-6
len: 14
CDR3aa: CASSLKWMDSPLHF
CDR3nt: TGTGCCAGCAGTTTAAAATGGATGGATTCACCCCTCCACTTT

abundance: once
v_gene: TRBV7-9
d_gene: NA
j_gene: TRBJ2-5
len: 15
CDR3aa: CASSLRIRGQETQYF
CDR3nt: TGTGCCAGCAGCTTAAGGATACGTGGCCAGGAGACCCAGTACTTC

abundance: NA
v_gene: TRBV7-3
d_gene: NA
j_gene: TRBJ2-4
len: 18
CDR3aa: CASSPPLGGAMDKNIQYF
CDR3nt: TGTGCCAGCAGCCCGCCTTTGGGGGGGGCGATGGACAAAAACATTCAGTACTTC

abundance: NA
v_gene: TRBV11-3
d_gene: NA
j_gene: TRBJ2-7
len: 14
CDR3aa: CASTWRGFAYEQYF
CDR3nt: TGTGCCAGCACCTGGAGGGGGTTCGCCTACGAGCAGTACTTC

abundance: few
v_gene: TRBV7-9
d_gene: TRBD2
j_gene: TRBJ2-5
len: 15
CDR3aa: CASSSGLAGSETQYF
CDR3nt: TGTGCCAGCAGCTCCGGACTAGCGGGATCTGAGACCCAGTACTTC

abundance: NA
v_gene: TRBV24-1
d_gene: NA
j_gene: TRBJ2-2
len: 15
CDR3aa: CATSEHRSVTGELFF
CDR3nt: TGTGCCACCAGTGAACACCGGTCCGTCACCGGGGAGCTGTTTTTT

abundance: NA
v_gene: TRBV20-1
d_gene: TRBD1
j_gene: TRBJ2-1
len: 15
CDR3aa: CSALQQGPTYNEQFF
CDR3nt: TGCAGTGCCCTTCAACAGGGGCCCACCTACAATGAGCAGTTCTTC

abundance: NA
v_gene: TRBV7-8
d_gene: NA
j_gene: TRBJ1-5
len: 14
CDR3aa: CASSSLGNNQPQHF
CDR3nt: TGTGCCAGCAGCTCCTTGGGGAACAATCAGCCCCAGCATTTT

abundance: NA
v_gene: TRBV28
d_gene: TRBD2
j_gene: TRBJ2-1
len: 17
CDR3aa: CASSFPPGTSGGQGQFF
CDR3nt: TGTGCCAGCAGTTTCCCCCCCGGGACTAGCGGGGGGCAAGGGCAGTTCTTC

abundance: few
v_gene: TRBV4-2
d_gene: NA
j_gene: TRBJ1-4
len: 14
CDR3aa: CASSQGGPAEKLFF
CDR3nt: TGTGCCAGCAGCCAAGGTGGACCGGCTGAAAAACTGTTTTTT

abundance: once
v_gene: TRBV10-3
d_gene: NA
j_gene: TRBJ1-6
len: 16
CDR3aa: CAITLVLNGKYSSLHF
CDR3nt: TGTGCCATCACCTTGGTGTTAAACGGGAAGTATAGTTCCCTCCACTTT

abundance: NA
v_gene: TRBV4-1
d_gene: TRBD1
j_gene: TRBJ1-5
len: 16
CDR3aa: CASSQGPTGTDQPQHF
CDR3nt: TGCGCCAGCAGCCAAGGCCCTACAGGGACAGATCAGCCCCAGCATTTT

abundance: many
v_gene: TRBV7-2
d_gene: TRBD1
j_gene: TRBJ1-6
len: 14
CDR3aa: CASSFGQGYSPLHF
CDR3nt: TGTGCCAGCAGCTTCGGACAGGGGTATTCACCCCTCCACTTT

abundance: NA
v_gene: TRBV27
d_gene: TRBD1
j_gene: TRBJ2-1
len: 16
CDR3aa: CASRAGTGSKGSEQFF
CDR3nt: TGTGCCAGCAGGGCAGGGACAGGGAGTAAGGGGAGTGAGCAGTTCTTC

abundance: once
v_gene: TRBV3-1
d_gene: NA
j_gene: TRBJ1-4
len: 14
CDR3aa: CASSQNGGIEKLFF
CDR3nt: TGTGCCAGCAGCCAAAACGGGGGCATCGAAAAACTGTTTTTT

abundance: few
v_gene: TRBV7-2
d_gene: NA
j_gene: TRBJ2-7
len: 14
CDR3aa: CASSPRGTDYEQYF
CDR3nt: TGTGCCAGCAGCCCTAGGGGAACGGACTACGAGCAGTACTTC

abundance: few
v_gene: TRBV18
d_gene: TRBD2
j_gene: TRBJ2-7
len: 18
CDR3aa: CASSATSGRLGSSYEQYF
CDR3nt: TGTGCCAGCTCAGCGACTAGCGGGAGGCTCGGAAGCTCCTACGAGCAGTACTTC

abundance: NA
v_gene: TRBV7-9
d_gene: NA
j_gene: TRBJ1-1
len: 13
CDR3aa: CASSLEGGGEAFF
CDR3nt: TGTGCCAGCAGCTTAGAAGGGGGTGGTGAAGCTTTCTTT

abundance: NA
v_gene: TRBV6-6
d_gene: TRBD2
j_gene: TRBJ2-1
len: 14
CDR3aa: CASSSGTSTQEQFF
CDR3nt: TGTGCCAGCAGCTCCGGGACTAGTACACAAGAGCAGTTCTTC

abundance: NA
v_gene: TRBV6-1
d_gene: TRBD1
j_gene: TRBJ1-3
len: 16
CDR3aa: CASGRGQTGGRNTIYF
CDR3nt: TGTGCCTCCGGAAGGGGACAAACAGGGGGCAGAAACACCATATATTTT

abundance: few
v_gene: TRBV6-6
d_gene: NA
j_gene: TRBJ1-5
len: 13
CDR3aa: CASVLLGNQPQHF
CDR3nt: TGTGCCAGCGTACTTCTGGGCAATCAGCCCCAGCATTTT

abundance: NA
v_gene: TRBV20-1
d_gene: TRBD1
j_gene: TRBJ1-2
len: 13
CDR3aa: CSAITGEDYGYTF
CDR3nt: TGCAGTGCTATAACAGGGGAAGACTATGGCTACACCTTC

abundance: few
v_gene: TRBV2
d_gene: TRBD2
j_gene: TRBJ2-5
len: 15
CDR3aa: CASSEGVAGKETQYF
CDR3nt: TGTGCCAGCAGTGAAGGAGTAGCGGGGAAAGAGACCCAGTACTTC

abundance: few
v_gene: TRBV4-2
d_gene: TRBD2
j_gene: TRBJ2-5
len: 16
CDR3aa: CASSQPRTSGRETQYF
CDR3nt: TGTGCCAGCAGCCAACCTAGGACTAGCGGGAGGGAGACCCAGTACTTC

abundance: few
v_gene: TRBV12-3/TRBV12-4
d_gene: NA
j_gene: TRBJ1-5
len: 13
CDR3aa: CASTAAGVEPQHF
CDR3nt: TGTGCCAGCACCGCGGCCGGGGTAGAGCCCCAGCATTTT

abundance: NA
v_gene: TRBV7-1
d_gene: NA
j_gene: TRBJ2-7
len: 19
CDR3aa: CASSPKVPRGRDRRYEQYF
CDR3nt: TGTGCCAGCAGCCCTAAGGTCCCCAGGGGCCGTGATCGGCGATACGAGCAGTACTTC

abundance: NA
v_gene: TRBV10-3
d_gene: NA
j_gene: TRBJ1-4
len: 13
CDR3aa: CAIKDGSGEKLFF
CDR3nt: TGTGCCATAAAGGACGGTTCGGGTGAAAAACTGTTTTTT

abundance: many
v_gene: TRBV27
d_gene: TRBD1
j_gene: TRBJ2-1
len: 16
CDR3aa: CASSLGWTGGNDEQFF
CDR3nt: TGTGCCAGCAGTTTAGGGTGGACAGGGGGCAACGATGAGCAGTTCTTC

abundance: NA
v_gene: TRBV25-1
d_gene: TRBD1
j_gene: TRBJ1-6
len: 15
CDR3aa: CASSRTGGLGSPLHF
CDR3nt: TGTGCCAGCAGCAGGACAGGGGGATTGGGGTCACCCCTCCACTTT

abundance: NA
v_gene: TRBV7-6
d_gene: NA
j_gene: TRBJ2-7
len: 14
CDR3aa: CASSEAGAVYEQYF
CDR3nt: TGTGCCAGCAGCGAGGCGGGGGCCGTCTACGAGCAGTACTTC

abundance: NA
v_gene: TRBV5-6
d_gene: TRBD1
j_gene: TRBJ1-1
len: 15
CDR3aa: CASSSGQIENTEAFF
CDR3nt: TGTGCCAGCAGCTCGGGACAGATTGAGAACACTGAAGCTTTCTTT

abundance: NA
v_gene: TRBV2
d_gene: NA
j_gene: TRBJ2-5
len: 12
CDR3aa: CASSETRSAQYF
CDR3nt: TGTGCCAGCAGTGAAACGAGGAGTGCCCAGTACTTC

abundance: few
v_gene: TRBV7-3
d_gene: TRBD1
j_gene: TRBJ2-1
len: 14
CDR3aa: CASSLGQLFSKQFF
CDR3nt: TGTGCCAGCAGCCTGGGACAGCTTTTCTCCAAACAGTTCTTC